The 7 T cell receptor beta chains in this list originate from one sample, sequenced in a study of CD8 T cells in Susac syndrome (dated by TCRdb to the late 2010s). Libraries were built with the immunoSEQ multiplex PCR assay. RNA was extracted using the RNeasy kit, and roughly 0.5 to 1 microgram was reverse transcribed with random hexamers. TCRdb redid the processing of the public reads, applying fastp at Q25 and MiXCR, and retained in-frame beta chains. Identical CDR3 proteins give one entry, which carries the most common genes and DNA. The sample data list some 120,000 distinct CDR3 sequences, and around 94% of these were observed just once. The top ten clones comprise approximately 0.089% of the sample. Sequencing input: CD4+ T cells from PBMCs. The receptors were gathered from a human donor in good health.

The chain has TRBV9 and TRBJ2-6; D not resolved. The CDR3 totals 15 residues. The V end lost 6 bases, the J end lost 6 bases, and 16 bases lay between the germline ends. Germline V gene sequence: CDR1 SGDLS, CDR2 YYNGEE. This CDR3 is CASNPKESEANVLTF. The DNA of the CDR3 is TGTGCCAGCAACCCCAAAGAATCCGAGGCCAACGTCCTGACTTTC.

The chain combines TRBV27 with TRBJ1-1; D gene ambiguous. The CDR3 extends over 13 amino acids. V gave up 2 bases and J gave up 6 bases, with 10 bases separating them. The germline CDR1 and CDR2 sequences are MNHEY and SMNVEV (reference sequence). The CDR3 region is CASSLVRGAEAFF. DNA for the CDR3: TGTGCCAGCAGTTTAGTTCGCGGAGCTGAAGCTTTCTTT.

This chain connects TRBV24-1 to TRBJ2-1; D might be TRBD1 or TRBD2, each matching 5 bases. The CDR3 has 12 amino acids. Germline values: CDR1 KGHDR, CDR2 SFDVKD. V gave up 3 bases and J gave up 11 bases, with 10 bases separating them. CDR3 nucleotides: TGTGCCACCAGTGATCGACGGGGACAGCAGTTCTTC. The encoded protein is CATSDRRGQQFF.

V gene TRBV12-3 or TRBV12-4 combines with J gene TRBJ2-1, with 8 bases lining up with TRBD1. The CDR3 extends over 14 amino acids. Unmatched junction bases numbered 1, after V lost 1 base and J lost 5 bases. CDR3 loop: CASSLGTGNNEQFF. The CDR3 DNA reads TGTGCCAGCAGTTTAGGGACAGGGAACAATGAGCAGTTCTTC.

This clonotype was recorded only once. The chain employs TRBV15 and TRBJ2-7; 8 bases line up with TRBD1. J was trimmed by 3 bases and V by 1 base; bases with no gene match: 2. The CDR3 is 14 amino acids. CDR1 and CDR2 (germline): LNHNV, YYDKDF (reference sequence). The CDR3 coding sequence is TGTGCCACCAGCAGAGGACAGGGGAGCTACGAGCAGTACTTC. This codes for CATSRGQGSYEQYF.

This rearrangement joins TRBV7-9 to TRBJ2-3; 12 nucleotides agree with TRBD2. The CDR3 is 15 residues long. The germline gives CDR1 SEHNR, CDR2 FQNEAQ (reference sequence). V gave up 7 bases and J gave up 5 bases; unmatched junction bases: 7. CDR3 in amino acids: CASTPTSGSEDTQYF. CDR3 bases: TGTGCCAGCACCCCGACTAGCGGGAGCGAAGATACGCAGTATTTT.

The genes are TRBV29-1 and TRBJ2-7; the match to TRBD1 covers 10 bases. The germline V gene encodes CDR1 SQVTM and CDR2 ANQGSEA. There are 13 residues in the CDR3. Trimming cost V 6 bases and J 6 bases; bases outside gene matches: 8. CDR3 residues: CSVGQGTPREQYF. CDR3 sequence (DNA): TGCAGCGTGGGACAGGGGACCCCACGCGAGCAGTACTTC.